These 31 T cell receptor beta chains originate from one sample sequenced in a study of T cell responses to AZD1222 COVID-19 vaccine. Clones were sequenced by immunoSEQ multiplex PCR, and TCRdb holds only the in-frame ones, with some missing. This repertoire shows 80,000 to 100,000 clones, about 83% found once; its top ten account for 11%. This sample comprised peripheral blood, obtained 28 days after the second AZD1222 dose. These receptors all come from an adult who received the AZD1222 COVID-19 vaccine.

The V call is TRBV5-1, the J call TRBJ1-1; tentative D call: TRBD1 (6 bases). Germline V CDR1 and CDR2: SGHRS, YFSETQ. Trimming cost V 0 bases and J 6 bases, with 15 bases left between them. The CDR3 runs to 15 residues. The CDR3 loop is CASSLDPGVSAEAFF. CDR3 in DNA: TGCGCCAGCAGCTTGGATCCAGGGGTGAGCGCTGAAGCTTTCTTT.

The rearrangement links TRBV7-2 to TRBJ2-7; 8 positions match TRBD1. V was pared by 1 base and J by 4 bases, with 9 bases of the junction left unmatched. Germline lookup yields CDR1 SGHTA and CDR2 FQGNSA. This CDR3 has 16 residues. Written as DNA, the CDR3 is TGTGCCAGCAGCTTAGGGATGCCGGGACAGGAGTACGAGCAGTACTTC. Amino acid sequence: CASSLGMPGQEYEQYF.

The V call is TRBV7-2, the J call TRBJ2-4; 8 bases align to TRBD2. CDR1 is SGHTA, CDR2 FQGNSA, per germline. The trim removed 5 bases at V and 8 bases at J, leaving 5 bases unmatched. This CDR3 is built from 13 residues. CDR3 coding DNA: TGTGCCAGCAGCCACGGGGGGGCGGACATTCAGTACTTC. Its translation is CASSHGGADIQYF.

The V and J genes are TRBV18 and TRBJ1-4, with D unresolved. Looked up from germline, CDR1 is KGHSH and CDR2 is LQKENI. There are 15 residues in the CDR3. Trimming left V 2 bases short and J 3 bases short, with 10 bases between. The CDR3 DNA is TGTGCCAGCTCACCATTACTCACGGCTAATGAAAAACTGTTTTTT. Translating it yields CASSPLLTANEKLFF.

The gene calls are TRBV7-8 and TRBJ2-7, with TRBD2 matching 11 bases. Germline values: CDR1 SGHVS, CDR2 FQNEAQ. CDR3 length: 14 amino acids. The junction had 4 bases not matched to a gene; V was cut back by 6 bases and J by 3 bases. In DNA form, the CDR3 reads TGTGCCAGCAGGCTAGCGGGGGGATACTACGAGCAGTACTTC. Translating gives CASRLAGGYYEQYF.

CDR3 sequence reads: CASSPREGDTQETQYF. CDR3 bases: TGTGCCAGCTCACCCCGGGAGGGGGATACCCAAGAGACCCAGTACTTC. V and J are TRBV18 and TRBJ2-5; 8 bases are a match to TRBD2. The CDR3 is 16 amino acids. The ends lost 3 bases at V and 1 base at J; junction bases unmatched: 7. Germline V lookup: CDR1 KGHSH, CDR2 LQKENI.

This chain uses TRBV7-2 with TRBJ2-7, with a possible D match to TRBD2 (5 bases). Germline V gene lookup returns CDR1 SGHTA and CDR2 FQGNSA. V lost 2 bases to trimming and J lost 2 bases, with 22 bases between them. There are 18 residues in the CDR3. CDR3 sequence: CASSLRLTSGINTYEQYF. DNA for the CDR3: TGTGCCAGCAGCTTACGTCTTACGTCCGGGATAAACACCTACGAGCAGTACTTC.

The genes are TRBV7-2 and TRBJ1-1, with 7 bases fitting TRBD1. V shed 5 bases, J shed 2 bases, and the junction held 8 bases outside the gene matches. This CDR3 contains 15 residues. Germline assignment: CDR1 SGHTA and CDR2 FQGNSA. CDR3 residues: CASSPWDSPNTEAFF. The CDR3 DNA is TGTGCCAGCAGCCCTTGGGACAGTCCAAACACTGAAGCTTTCTTT.

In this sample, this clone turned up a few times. The CDR3 sequence is CASSISGNTGELFF. The CDR3 DNA reads TGTGCCAGTAGTATTTCTGGGAACACCGGGGAGCTGTTTTTT. This rearrangement joins TRBV19 to TRBJ2-2; no firm D call. Deletions cut 3 bases from V and 1 base from J, with 6 bases between. This CDR3 is 14 amino acids long. Per germline, CDR1 LNHDA and CDR2 SQIVND (reference sequence).

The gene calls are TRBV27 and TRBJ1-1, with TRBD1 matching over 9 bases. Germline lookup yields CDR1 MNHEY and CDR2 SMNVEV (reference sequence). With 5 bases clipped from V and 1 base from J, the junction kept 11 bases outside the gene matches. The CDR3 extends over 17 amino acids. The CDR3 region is CASSPRDRVRSNTEAFF. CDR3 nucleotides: TGTGCCAGCAGTCCCCGGGACAGGGTGAGGTCGAACACTGAAGCTTTCTTT.

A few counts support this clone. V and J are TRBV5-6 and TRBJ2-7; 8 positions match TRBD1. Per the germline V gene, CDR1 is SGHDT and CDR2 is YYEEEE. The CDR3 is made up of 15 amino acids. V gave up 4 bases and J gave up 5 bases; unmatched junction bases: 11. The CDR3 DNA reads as TGTGCCAGCAGCCCCCAGGGCAGGGGGCAAAACGAGCAGTACTTC. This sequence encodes CASSPQGRGQNEQYF.

The CDR3 nucleotides read TGTGCCAGCAGTATGCGACAGGAAGGGAGCACTGAAGCTTTCTTT. Its protein product is CASSMRQEGSTEAFF. The chain uses TRBV2 and TRBJ1-1; D is possibly TRBD1 (6 bases). The CDR3 runs to 15 residues. CDR1 and CDR2 (germline): SNHLY, FYNNEI. V lost 5 bases and J lost 4, with 17 bases in between.

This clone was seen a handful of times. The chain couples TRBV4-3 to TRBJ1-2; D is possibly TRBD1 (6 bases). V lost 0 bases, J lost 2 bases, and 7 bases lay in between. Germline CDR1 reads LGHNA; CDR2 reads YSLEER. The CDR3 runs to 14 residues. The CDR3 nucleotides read TGCGCCAGCAGCCAAGAACAGGGAAACTATGGCTACACCTTC. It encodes CASSQEQGNYGYTF.

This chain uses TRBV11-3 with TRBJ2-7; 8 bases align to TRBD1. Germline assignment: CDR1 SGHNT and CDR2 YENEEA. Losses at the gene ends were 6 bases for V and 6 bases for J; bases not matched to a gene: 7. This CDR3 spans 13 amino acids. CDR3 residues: CASSWDRLSEQYF. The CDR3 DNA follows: TGTGCCAGCAGTTGGGACAGGCTTAGCGAGCAGTACTTC. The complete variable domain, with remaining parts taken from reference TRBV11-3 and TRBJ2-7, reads EAGVVQSPRYKIIEKKQPVAFWCNPISGHNTLYWYLQNLGQGPELLIRYENEEAVDDSQLPKDRFSAERLKGVDSTLKIQPAELGDSAVYLCASSWDRLSEQYFGPGTRLTVT.

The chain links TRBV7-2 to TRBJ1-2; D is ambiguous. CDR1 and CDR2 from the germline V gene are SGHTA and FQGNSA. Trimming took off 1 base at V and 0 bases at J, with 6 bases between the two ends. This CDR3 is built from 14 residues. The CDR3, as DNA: TGTGCCAGCAGCTTAGATCCAGCTAACTATGGCTACACCTTC. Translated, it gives CASSLDPANYGYTF.

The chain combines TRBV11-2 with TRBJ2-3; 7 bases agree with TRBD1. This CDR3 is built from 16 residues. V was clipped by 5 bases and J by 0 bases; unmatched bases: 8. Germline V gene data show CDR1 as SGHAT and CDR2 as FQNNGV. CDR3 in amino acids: CASSMRRDSSTDTQYF. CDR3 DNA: TGTGCCAGCAGCATGAGACGGGACAGTAGCACAGATACGCAGTATTTT. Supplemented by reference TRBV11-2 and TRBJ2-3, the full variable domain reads EAGVAQSPRYKIIEKRQSVAFWCNPISGHATLYWYQQILGQGPKLLIQFQNNGVVDDSQLPKDRFSAERLKGVDSTLKIQPAKLEDSAVYLCASSMRRDSSTDTQYFGPGTRLTVL.

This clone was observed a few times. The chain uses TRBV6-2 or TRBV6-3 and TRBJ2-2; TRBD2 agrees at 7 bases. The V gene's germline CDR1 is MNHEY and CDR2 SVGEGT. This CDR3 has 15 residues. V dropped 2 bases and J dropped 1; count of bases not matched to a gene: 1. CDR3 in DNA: TGTGCCAGCAGTTACGGGGAGGGGAACACCGGGGAGCTGTTTTTT. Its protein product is CASSYGEGNTGELFF.

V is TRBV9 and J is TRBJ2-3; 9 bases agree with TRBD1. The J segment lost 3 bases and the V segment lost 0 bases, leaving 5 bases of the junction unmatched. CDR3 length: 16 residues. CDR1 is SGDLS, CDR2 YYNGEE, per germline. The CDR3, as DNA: TGTGCCAGCAGCGTAGGACAGGGGGAAGTTACAGATACGCAGTATTTT. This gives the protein CASSVGQGEVTDTQYF.

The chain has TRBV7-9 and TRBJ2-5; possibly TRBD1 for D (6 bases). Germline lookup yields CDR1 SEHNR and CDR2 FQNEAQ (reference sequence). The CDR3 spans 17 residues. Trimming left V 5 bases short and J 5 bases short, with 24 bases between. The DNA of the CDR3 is TGTGCCAGCAGCCAACCCACGGCCGACAGGTTTAGGGAGACCCAGTACTTC. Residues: CASSQPTADRFRETQYF.

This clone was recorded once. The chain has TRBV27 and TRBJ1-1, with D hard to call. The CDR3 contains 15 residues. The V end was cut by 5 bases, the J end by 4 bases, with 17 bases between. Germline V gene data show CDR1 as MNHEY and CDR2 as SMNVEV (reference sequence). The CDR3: CASSLDWTSLTEAFF. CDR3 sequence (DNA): TGTGCCAGCAGTCTGGACTGGACGTCTCTCACTGAAGCTTTCTTT.

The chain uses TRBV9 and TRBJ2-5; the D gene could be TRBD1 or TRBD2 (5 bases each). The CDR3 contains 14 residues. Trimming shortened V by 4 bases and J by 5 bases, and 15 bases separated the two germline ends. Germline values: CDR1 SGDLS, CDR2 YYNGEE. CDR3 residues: CASSWTGLGETQYF. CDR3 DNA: TGTGCCAGCAGCTGGACGGGGCTCGGGGAGACCCAGTACTTC.

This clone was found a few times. The CDR3 DNA is TGTGCCAGCAGTTATCCCCTAGCGGGGGGGCCTGATACGCAGTATTTT. It encodes CASSYPLAGGPDTQYF. The gene calls are TRBV6-2 or TRBV6-3 and TRBJ2-3; 12 nucleotides line up with TRBD2. CDR3 length equals 16 residues. Germline trimming cut 3 bases from V and 6 bases from J; bases unmatched to any gene: 7. Germline V gene data show CDR1 as MNHEY and CDR2 as SVGEGT.

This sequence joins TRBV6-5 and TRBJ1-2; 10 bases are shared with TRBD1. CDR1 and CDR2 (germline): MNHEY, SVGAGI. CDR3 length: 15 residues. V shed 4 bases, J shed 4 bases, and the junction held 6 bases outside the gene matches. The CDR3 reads CASSSPTGGGYGYTF. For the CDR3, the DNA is TGTGCCAGCAGTTCCCCGACAGGGGGCGGCTATGGCTACACCTTC.

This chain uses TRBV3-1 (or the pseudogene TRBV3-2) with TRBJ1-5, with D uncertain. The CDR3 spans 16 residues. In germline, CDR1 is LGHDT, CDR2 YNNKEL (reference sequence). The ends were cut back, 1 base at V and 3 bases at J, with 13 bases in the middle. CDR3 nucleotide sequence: TGTGCCAGCAGCCAAGGGCCATCAGCCTTCAATCAGCCCCAGCATTTT. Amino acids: CASSQGPSAFNQPQHF.

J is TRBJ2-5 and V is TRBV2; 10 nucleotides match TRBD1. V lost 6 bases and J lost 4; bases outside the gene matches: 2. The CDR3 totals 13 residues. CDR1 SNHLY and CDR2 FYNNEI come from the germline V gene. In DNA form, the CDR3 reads TGTGCCAGCAGGACAGGGGGCAGAGAGACCCAGTACTTC. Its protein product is CASRTGGRETQYF.

Written as DNA, the CDR3 is TGCGCCAGCAGCTTGGGAAATAGCGGAACCGAAGAGACCCAGTACTTC. Its protein is CASSLGNSGTEETQYF. The V and J genes are TRBV5-1 and TRBJ2-5; TRBD2 is a possible D gene (6 bases). V lost 0 bases and J lost 3, with 15 bases in between. Germline CDR1 and CDR2: SGHRS and YFSETQ. The length of the CDR3 is 16 residues.

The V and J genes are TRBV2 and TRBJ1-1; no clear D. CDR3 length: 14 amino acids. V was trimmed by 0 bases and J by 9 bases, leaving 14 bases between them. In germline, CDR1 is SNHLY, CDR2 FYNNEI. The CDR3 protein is CASSEAFRGGKAFF. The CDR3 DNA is TGTGCCAGCAGTGAAGCGTTTCGGGGAGGGAAAGCTTTCTTT.

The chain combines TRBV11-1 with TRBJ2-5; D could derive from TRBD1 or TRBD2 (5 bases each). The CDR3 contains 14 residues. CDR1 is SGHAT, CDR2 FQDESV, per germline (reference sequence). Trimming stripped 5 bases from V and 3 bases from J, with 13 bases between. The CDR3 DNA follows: TGTGCCAGCAGCCGGGACGGATTAAAAGAGACCCAGTACTTC. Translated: CASSRDGLKETQYF.

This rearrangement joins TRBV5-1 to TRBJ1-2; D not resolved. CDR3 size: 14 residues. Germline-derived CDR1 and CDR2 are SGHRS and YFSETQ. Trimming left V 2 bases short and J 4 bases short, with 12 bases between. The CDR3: CASSFGDSSYGYTF. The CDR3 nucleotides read TGCGCCAGCAGCTTTGGGGATTCGAGCTATGGCTACACCTTC.

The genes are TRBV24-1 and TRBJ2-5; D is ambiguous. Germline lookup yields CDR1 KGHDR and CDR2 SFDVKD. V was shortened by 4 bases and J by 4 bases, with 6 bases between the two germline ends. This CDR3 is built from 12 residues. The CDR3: CATSDPSETQYF. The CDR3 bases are TGTGCCACCAGTGACCCCTCAGAGACCCAGTACTTC.

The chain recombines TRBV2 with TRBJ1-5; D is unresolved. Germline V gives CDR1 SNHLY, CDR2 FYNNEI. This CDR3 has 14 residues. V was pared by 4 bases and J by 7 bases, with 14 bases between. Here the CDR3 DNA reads TGTGCCAGCAGTGCTCTCCCAGGCGGCCAGCCCCAGCATTTT. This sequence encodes CASSALPGGQPQHF.